Below are 28 T cell receptor beta chains sequenced from a single sample in a study of radiation and T cells in renal cell carcinoma. Time point: blood 2 weeks post-SBRT. Treatment meaning: 15 Gy SBRT to primary tumor, nephrectomy 4 weeks later. Using immunoSEQ multiplex PCR, the repertoire was profiled, and TCRdb retains in-frame clones only, with some absent. The sample has roughly 120,000 clones, 75% to 85% seen once. The starting material was blood, obtained from a patient whose treatment included radiotherapy and nephrectomy. The receptors come from an older woman with renal cell carcinoma.

The chain couples TRBV5-1 to TRBJ2-2, with D tentatively TRBD2 (5 bases). Germline CDR1 is SGHRS and CDR2 is YFSETQ. The CDR3 loop spans 16 amino acids. Trimming pared 0 bases from V and 4 bases from J, leaving 13 bases between. The DNA for the CDR3 is TGCGCCAGCAGCTTGGCCCGTATAGCGTCCACCGGGGAGCTGTTTTTT. Translated, it gives CASSLARIASTGELFF.

The rearrangement links TRBV2 to TRBJ1-2; 7 bases are a match to TRBD1. CDR3 length equals 11 residues. CDR1 SNHLY and CDR2 FYNNEI come from the germline V gene. The V and J ends lost 7 bases and 6 bases, in that order; junction bases with no gene match: 2. CDR3 bases: TGTGCCAGCAACAGGGGAGATGGCTACACCTTC. This sequence encodes CASNRGDGYTF.

This chain links TRBV6-6 with TRBJ1-5; TRBD1 might be the D (6 bases). The V end lost 7 bases, the J end lost 3 bases, and 13 bases lay between the germline ends. The germline V gene has CDR1 MNHNY and CDR2 SVGAGI (reference sequence). The CDR3 runs 14 residues. CDR3: CASIRDTDNQPQHF. In DNA form, the CDR3 reads TGTGCCAGCATCCGGGACACTGACAATCAGCCCCAGCATTTT.

This chain connects TRBV19 to TRBJ2-2; 10 bases line up with TRBD1. Looked up from germline, CDR1 is LNHDA and CDR2 is SQIVND (reference sequence). CDR3 size: 17 residues. V trimming: 5 bases; J trimming: 8 bases; junction bases outside the gene matches: 14. The chain's CDR3 is CASSQIDRGRPLGELFF. The DNA for the CDR3 is TGTGCCAGTAGTCAAATAGACAGGGGGCGTCCTCTTGGGGAGCTGTTTTTT.

The chain uses TRBV18 and TRBJ1-2; TRBD1 matches 7 bases. In germline, CDR1 is KGHSH, CDR2 LQKENI. The V gene end was trimmed by 6 bases and the J gene end by 6 bases; junction bases not matched to a gene: 4. CDR3 size: 12 residues. The CDR3 DNA reads TGTGCCAGCTCCGGGGACAGAAATGGCTACACCTTC. This sequence encodes CASSGDRNGYTF.

As DNA, the CDR3 is TGTGCCAGCAGACTACTTGCGGGGGGGGCGCGGCAGCCCCAGCATTTT. This codes for CASRLLAGGARQPQHF. The chain uses TRBV7-2 and TRBJ1-5, with D maybe TRBD1 (6 bases). Germline values: CDR1 SGHTA, CDR2 FQGNSA. V lost 6 bases to trimming and J lost 7 bases, with 22 bases between them. This CDR3 region has 16 residues.

V is TRBV4-2 and J is TRBJ2-7; 13 nucleotides line up with TRBD2. With 4 bases clipped from V and 6 bases from J, the junction kept 6 bases outside the gene matches. The germline gives CDR1 LGHNA, CDR2 YNFKEQ. The CDR3 contains 15 residues. The CDR3: CASSRTSGSGREQYF. The DNA of the CDR3 is TGTGCCAGCAGCCGGACTAGCGGGAGTGGTCGCGAGCAGTACTTC.

This chain connects TRBV4-1 to TRBJ2-1; 8 positions match TRBD2. CDR1 is MGHRA, CDR2 YSYEKL, per germline. This CDR3 has 16 residues. V shed 0 bases, J shed 4 bases, and the junction held 5 bases outside the gene matches. CDR3 DNA: TGCGCCAGCAGCCAAGATGAAGCGGGGGATTACAATGAGCAGTTCTTC. Its protein product is CASSQDEAGDYNEQFF.

The chain recombines TRBV28 with TRBJ2-7; either TRBD1 or TRBD2 may supply D (5 bases each). The germline CDR1 and CDR2 sequences are MDHEN and SYDVKM. Trimming removed 8 bases at V and 2 bases at J, with 16 bases between. This CDR3 has 14 amino acids. In DNA form, the CDR3 reads TGTGCCAGCGGAAGAGGGGTTGGGGCCTACGAGCAGTACTTC. It is translated as CASGRGVGAYEQYF. The entire variable domain, with the rest obtained from reference TRBV28 and TRBJ2-7, is as follows: DVKVTQSSRYLVKRTGEKVFLECVQDMDHENMFWYRQDPGLGLRLIYFSYDVKMKEKGDIPEGYSVSREKKERFSLILESASTNQTSMYLCASGRGVGAYEQYFGPGTRLTVT.

The rearrangement uses TRBV5-1 and TRBJ2-5, with 9 bases aligning to TRBD1. The CDR3 loop spans 13 amino acids. Losses at the gene ends were 6 bases for V and 3 bases for J; bases not matched to a gene: 3. From germline, CDR1 is SGHRS and CDR2 YFSETQ. The CDR3 region is CASTRTGEETQYF. The CDR3 coding sequence is TGCGCCAGCACCAGGACAGGGGAAGAGACCCAGTACTTC.

The chain combines TRBV19 with TRBJ2-2, with D possibly TRBD1 on 6 matching bases. Looked up from germline, CDR1 is LNHDA and CDR2 is SQIVND (reference sequence). This CDR3 is 12 amino acids long. V gave up 5 bases and J gave up 6 bases, with 7 bases separating them. CDR3 sequence (DNA): TGTGCCAGTAGTCCAGGGGCCGGGGAGCTGTTTTTT. Protein: CASSPGAGELFF.

The V gene is TRBV6-6, the J gene TRBJ2-3, with D tentatively TRBD2 (6 bases). Trimming removed 5 bases from V and 0 bases from J, with 12 bases in between. The CDR3 totals 15 residues. Germline CDR1 is MNHNY and CDR2 is SVGAGI (reference sequence). The CDR3: CASSIAAPSTDTQYF. The CDR3 DNA reads as TGTGCCAGCAGTATAGCGGCCCCTAGCACAGATACGCAGTATTTT.

This clone has a handful of counts. For the CDR3, the DNA is TGTGCCAGCAGCATGGACAGCGGCACTGAAGCTTTCTTT. It codes for CASSMDSGTEAFF. The genes are TRBV11-2 and TRBJ1-1, with D possibly being TRBD1 (6 bases). The germline V and J ends were trimmed by 5 bases and 4 bases, with 11 bases remaining between them. The germline V gene has CDR1 SGHAT and CDR2 FQNNGV. The CDR3 contains 13 residues.

The rearrangement links TRBV5-1 to TRBJ1-3; TRBD1 might be the D (6 bases). Germline V gene data show CDR1 as SGHRS and CDR2 as YFSETQ. V lost 0 bases and J lost 9, with 13 bases in between. This CDR3 comprises 14 residues. CDR3 nucleotide sequence: TGCGCCAGCAGCTTGGGGACAGTACAAGGCACCATATATTTT. Encoded protein: CASSLGTVQGTIYF. The whole variable domain, filled in from reference TRBV5-1 and TRBJ1-3, reads KAGVTQTPRYLIKTRGQQVTLSCSPISGHRSVSWYQQTPGQGLQFLFEYFSETQRNKGNFPGRFSGRQFSNSRSEMNVSTLELGDSALYLCASSLGTVQGTIYFGEGSWLTVV.

The chain couples TRBV30 to TRBJ1-6; 7 bases align to TRBD1. V shed 3 bases, J shed 5 bases, and the junction held 7 bases outside the gene matches. The CDR3 extends over 15 amino acids. The germline gives CDR1 GTSNPN, CDR2 SVGIG (reference sequence). The CDR3 protein is CAWRLTGAHNSPLHF. CDR3 DNA sequence: TGTGCCTGGAGATTAACAGGGGCCCATAATTCACCCCTCCACTTT. Full variable domain (remainder filled in from reference TRBV30 and TRBJ1-6): SQTIHQWPATLVQPVGSPLSLECTVEGTSNPNLYWYRQAAGRGLQLLFYSVGIGQISSEVPQNLSASRPQDRQFILSSKKLLLSDSGFYLCAWRLTGAHNSPLHFGNGTRLTVT.

J is TRBJ1-2 and V is TRBV11-2; D is unresolved. Germline CDR1 and CDR2: SGHAT and FQNNGV. V was clipped by 1 base and J by 0 bases, with 6 bases between them. The CDR3 extends over 14 amino acids. The CDR3 is CASSLANPNYGYTF. The DNA for the CDR3 is TGTGCCAGCAGCTTAGCAAACCCTAACTATGGCTACACCTTC.

The sample holds one count of this clone. The V gene is TRBV14, the J gene TRBJ2-1, with a possible D match to TRBD1 (6 bases). Germline CDR1 is SGHDN and CDR2 is FVKESK. Between the trimmed V and J ends, which lost 4 bases and 2 bases, there was a span of 15 bases. The CDR3 length is 16 residues. The CDR3 here is CASSPLQGFPYNEQFF. DNA of the CDR3: TGTGCCAGCAGCCCGTTACAGGGATTTCCCTACAATGAGCAGTTCTTC.

J is TRBJ1-1 and V is TRBV6-6; TRBD1 is a possible D gene (6 bases). The germline gives CDR1 MNHNY, CDR2 SVGAGI (reference sequence). V gave up 6 bases and J gave up 11 bases, with 16 bases separating them. The CDR3 runs to 12 residues. CDR3 in amino acids: CASSNLPGEAFF. The CDR3 DNA sequence: TGTGCCAGCAGCAATCTCCCAGGGGAGGCTTTCTTT.

The rearrangement joins TRBV6-6 to TRBJ2-5; D unresolved. CDR1 and CDR2 from the germline V gene are MNHNY and SVGAGI (reference sequence). Trimming stripped 0 bases from V and 5 bases from J, with 13 bases between. The CDR3 sequence is 15 residues long. CDR3 residues: CASSYSTYTSETQYF. In DNA form, the CDR3 reads TGTGCCAGCAGTTACTCGACTTATACGTCGGAGACCCAGTACTTC.

V is TRBV5-1 and J is TRBJ1-6; 8 bases align to TRBD1. This CDR3 is built from 16 residues. The V and J ends lost 4 bases and 2 bases, in that order; junction bases with no gene match: 5. CDR1 and CDR2 (germline): SGHRS, YFSETQ. The CDR3 nucleotides are TGCGCCAGCAGCATAGAACAGGGGGCCTATAATTCACCCCTCCACTTT. Encoded protein: CASSIEQGAYNSPLHF. The full variable domain, its missing parts supplied by reference TRBV5-1 and TRBJ1-6, is KAGVTQTPRYLIKTRGQQVTLSCSPISGHRSVSWYQQTPGQGLQFLFEYFSETQRNKGNFPGRFSGRQFSNSRSEMNVSTLELGDSALYLCASSIEQGAYNSPLHFGNGTRLTVT.

The V call is TRBV6-6, the J call TRBJ1-2, with 9 positions matching TRBD1. This CDR3 spans 12 amino acids. J lost 6 bases, V lost 7 bases, and 3 bases had no gene match. Looked up from germline, CDR1 is MNHNY and CDR2 is SVGAGI (reference sequence). The DNA of the CDR3 is TGTGCCAGCACGGACAGGGGAGATGGCTACACCTTC. Translated: CASTDRGDGYTF.

The V call is TRBV27, the J call TRBJ2-7, with 10 bases fitting TRBD2. The J segment lost 2 bases and the V segment lost 4 bases, leaving 11 bases of the junction unmatched. Germline lookup yields CDR1 MNHEY and CDR2 SMNVEV (reference sequence). The CDR3 is 17 amino acids. The CDR3 is CASSWGASGGEAYEQYF. The CDR3 DNA reads as TGTGCCAGCAGTTGGGGGGCTAGCGGGGGTGAAGCCTACGAGCAGTACTTC.

The rearrangement links TRBV9 to TRBJ2-3; the D gene is possibly TRBD2 (6 bases). This CDR3 has 16 amino acids. With 2 bases removed from V and 1 base from J, the gap between germline ends came to 14 bases. The germline V gene has CDR1 SGDLS and CDR2 YYNGEE. Here the CDR3 DNA reads TGTGCCAGCAGCGTTGGGGGGAAGAGCGGCACAGATACGCAGTATTTT. It translates to CASSVGGKSGTDTQYF.

The CDR3 coding sequence is TGTGCCAGTAGTATAAGGGGTACAGACTACAATGAGCAGTTCTTC. This translates into CASSIRGTDYNEQFF. The chain recombines TRBV19 with TRBJ2-1; tentatively, D is TRBD1 (5 bases). Germline CDR1 LNHDA, CDR2 SQIVND (reference sequence). With 2 bases removed from V and 3 bases from J, the gap between germline ends came to 11 bases. This CDR3 spans 15 amino acids.

This chain connects TRBV6-1 to TRBJ1-1; no clear D gene. The CDR3 contains 14 residues. The germline gives CDR1 MNHNS, CDR2 SASEGT. With 7 bases removed from V and 6 bases from J, the gap between germline ends came to 18 bases. The CDR3 sequence is CASTWSVRTAEAFF. The CDR3 DNA is TGTGCCAGCACCTGGTCGGTACGAACCGCTGAAGCTTTCTTT.

CDR3 DNA: TGCGCCAGCAGTTATACTAGGAACCAAGAGACCCAGTACTTC. Encoded protein: CASSYTRNQETQYF. This sequence joins TRBV10-1 and TRBJ2-5; the D gene is possibly TRBD2 (5 bases). Trimming shortened V by 5 bases and J by 0 bases, and 10 bases separated the two germline ends. CDR3 length equals 14 residues. Germline lookup yields CDR1 WNHNN and CDR2 SYGVQD (reference sequence).

V usage is TRBV7-3 and J usage is TRBJ2-1; D is unresolved. The V gene's germline CDR1 is SGHTA and CDR2 FQGTGA. The V end was cut by 5 bases, the J end by 1 base, with 12 bases between. The CDR3 covers 15 residues. CDR3 nucleotide sequence: TGTGCCAGCAGCCGCCTTGGGCTATCCTACAATGAGCAGTTCTTC. It translates to CASSRLGLSYNEQFF. The full variable domain, with the rest looked up from reference TRBV7-3 and TRBJ2-1, is GAGVSQTPSNKVTEKGKYVELRCDPISGHTALYWYRQSLGQGPEFLIYFQGTGAADDSGLPNDRFFAVRPEGSVSTLKIQRTERGDSAVYLCASSRLGLSYNEQFFGPGTRLTVL.

The genes are TRBV5-6 and TRBJ2-2; possibly TRBD1 or TRBD2 for D (6 bases each). Germline V CDR1 and CDR2: SGHDT, YYEEEE. This CDR3 contains 15 residues. The germline V and J ends were trimmed by 1 base and 4 bases, with 11 bases remaining between them. This chain's CDR3 is CASSLNGGATGELFF. The CDR3 DNA follows: TGTGCCAGCAGCTTGAACGGGGGCGCCACCGGGGAGCTGTTTTTT.